The following is a T cell receptor (beta chain) sequence with its context. Looked up from germline, CDR1 is SGDLS and CDR2 is YYNGEE. There are 14 residues in the CDR3. V shed 3 bases and J shed 7 bases, with 14 bases lying between them. This record belongs to a study of blood T cell repertoires in COVID-19. Profiling relied on immunoSEQ multiplex PCR, and the TCRdb table lists in-frame clones only, not all of them. The sample includes approximately 11,000 clones, about 90% of them seen just once. V gene TRBV9 combines with J gene TRBJ2-4; D gene ambiguous. The TCR sequence derives from a human donor in a cohort sampled during active COVID-19. Specimen: peripheral blood. This CDR3 reads CASSAHVRRNIQYF. In nucleotides, the CDR3 is TGTGCCAGCAGCGCCCATGTTAGGCGGAACATTCAGTACTTC.